This entry lists 21 T cell receptor beta chains sequenced from one sample in a study of Graves' ophthalmopathy and Graves' hyperthyroidism. TCR beta CDR3 regions were amplified from RNA transcripts. Scientists carried out first-round RT-PCR using HTBI primers and then a second-round multiplex PCR. From the multiplex PCR reads, TCRdb called clonotypes with MiXCR, one entry per CDR3 protein. Here the sample spans about 220,000 distinct CDR3 sequences, around a fifth being singletons. Sequenced: peripheral blood. The receptor source for this set is a woman in her 50s with Graves' ophthalmopathy.

This clonotype was counted at least ten times. The V and J genes are TRBV27 and TRBJ2-5; D is unclear. Germline CDR1 MNHEY, CDR2 SMNVEV (reference sequence). This CDR3 is 13 amino acids long. Deletions cut 8 bases from V and 4 bases from J, with 14 bases between. The chain's CDR3 is CASAPGSAETQYF. The CDR3 DNA follows: TGTGCCAGCGCCCCGGGCTCGGCAGAGACCCAGTACTTC.

The gene calls are TRBV6-1 and TRBJ1-2, with D hard to call. The germline CDR1 and CDR2 sequences are MNHNS and SASEGT. V was cut by 1 base and J by 5 bases, with 8 bases left in between. The CDR3 covers 13 residues. The CDR3 reads CASSEEDWYGYTF. In DNA, the CDR3 is TGTGCCAGCAGTGAAGAGGACTGGTATGGCTACACCTTC.

This clonotype was seen ten or more times. V usage is TRBV24-1 and J usage is TRBJ1-5; possible D gene TRBD1, 6 bases. The V gene's germline CDR1 is KGHDR and CDR2 SFDVKD. The CDR3 is 16 residues long. Trimming shortened V by 4 bases and J by 6 bases, and 18 bases separated the two germline ends. CDR3 protein: CATSDPVGGLTQPQHF. In DNA, the CDR3 is TGTGCCACCAGTGACCCCGTGGGGGGGCTTACTCAGCCCCAGCATTTT.

The table lists this clonotype with many counts. CDR3: CASSSGDRVQPQHF. The CDR3 region has the DNA TGTGCCAGCAGCTCAGGGGACAGGGTTCAGCCCCAGCATTTT. The chain employs TRBV7-2 and TRBJ1-5, with TRBD1 matching 9 bases. After removal of 4 bases from V and 6 bases from J, the junction contained 4 bases not matched to a gene. Germline CDR1 and CDR2: SGHTA and FQGNSA. CDR3 length: 14 residues.

This clonotype has at least ten counts. The rearrangement uses TRBV6-5 and TRBJ1-6; 7 bases line up with TRBD1. The CDR3 totals 15 residues. V was pared by 7 bases and J by 7 bases, with 10 bases of the junction left unmatched. Germline loops: CDR1 MNHEY, CDR2 SVGAGI. CDR3 loop: CASTLDRVLNSPLHF. DNA for the CDR3: TGTGCCAGCACCCTCGACAGGGTGTTGAATTCACCCCTCCACTTT.

The table lists this clonotype with many counts. V is TRBV14 and J is TRBJ2-7; no firm D call. Trimming cost V 1 base and J 2 bases, with 9 bases left between them. CDR1 SGHDN and CDR2 FVKESK come from the germline V gene. This CDR3 spans 14 amino acids. As DNA, the CDR3 is TGTGCCAGCAGCCAAGGTCAACGAGCCTACGAGCAGTACTTC. This sequence encodes CASSQGQRAYEQYF.

This clonotype showed up many times. V and J are TRBV6-4 and TRBJ1-5, with 7 bases that match TRBD1. V dropped 5 bases and J dropped 3; count of bases not matched to a gene: 13. Germline CDR1 is MRHNA and CDR2 is SNTAGT. This CDR3 has 17 residues. The CDR3 reads CASSRSGGDSTNQPQHF. CDR3 DNA: TGTGCCAGCAGTCGTTCGGGTGGGGACAGCACCAATCAGCCCCAGCATTTT.

This clonotype was seen at least ten times. The chain recombines TRBV28 with TRBJ2-7; D is perhaps TRBD2 (5 bases). The germline V gene encodes CDR1 MDHEN and CDR2 SYDVKM. The CDR3 covers 12 residues. V was shortened by 8 bases and J by 2 bases, with 10 bases between the two germline ends. CDR3 coding DNA: TGTGCCAGCTTCAGCGGCACCTACGAGCAGTACTTC. This translates into CASFSGTYEQYF.

This rearrangement joins TRBV11-3 to TRBJ2-6; D unclear. V gave up 5 bases and J gave up 0 bases, with 8 bases separating them. CDR3 length: 15 amino acids. Germline-derived CDR1 and CDR2 are SGHNT and YENEEA. CDR3 in amino acids: CASSASNSGANVLTF. The CDR3 bases are TGTGCCAGCAGCGCGTCCAACTCTGGGGCCAACGTCCTGACTTTC.

This clonotype has ten or more counts. The rearrangement links TRBV20-1 to TRBJ1-6; D remains unclear. The CDR3 contains 12 residues. Looked up from germline, CDR1 is DFQATT and CDR2 is SNEGSKA (reference sequence). DNA for the CDR3: TGCTCGGCTGGGTTCGGGAGTTCACCCCTCCACTTT. This translates into CSAGFGSSPLHF.

This clonotype appeared many times. The chain uses TRBV20-1 and TRBJ1-2, with D perhaps matching TRBD1 (6 bases). The CDR3 totals 14 residues. V was cut by 3 bases and J by 6 bases, with 17 bases left in between. Germline V gives CDR1 DFQATT, CDR2 SNEGSKA (reference sequence). The chain's CDR3 is CSASRAYREHGYTF. The DNA for the CDR3 is TGCAGTGCTAGCCGAGCCTACAGGGAGCATGGCTACACCTTC.

Many counts were recorded for this clonotype. This rearrangement joins TRBV20-1 to TRBJ1-2, with D tentatively TRBD1 (6 bases). The CDR3 contains 12 residues. Trimming pared 1 base from V and 7 bases from J, leaving 10 bases between. Germline assignment: CDR1 DFQATT and CDR2 SNEGSKA (reference sequence). The CDR3 is CSARGQVSGYTF. CDR3 coding DNA: TGCAGTGCTAGAGGACAGGTCTCTGGCTACACCTTC.

V gene TRBV5-1 combines with J gene TRBJ2-2; D remains ambiguous. Per the germline V gene, CDR1 is SGHRS and CDR2 is YFSETQ. The CDR3 extends over 15 amino acids. Trimming removed 4 bases from V and 2 bases from J, with 12 bases in between. CDR3 sequence reads: CASSGLGSNTGELFF. CDR3 nucleotides: TGCGCCAGCAGCGGCCTGGGGTCCAACACCGGGGAGCTGTTTTTT.

This clonotype showed up many times. The V call is TRBV28, the J call TRBJ1-1; D is undetermined. This CDR3 has 13 residues. V lost 2 bases and J lost 3, with 7 bases in between. Germline loops: CDR1 MDHEN, CDR2 SYDVKM. Written as DNA, the CDR3 is TGTGCCAGCAGTTTAGGGGAGTACACTGAAGCTTTCTTT. Protein: CASSLGEYTEAFF.

Many counts were recorded for this clonotype. V usage is TRBV6-5 and J usage is TRBJ1-5, with 7 bases aligning to TRBD1. V lost 5 bases, J lost 0 bases, and 10 bases stayed unmatched. Looked up from germline, CDR1 is MNHEY and CDR2 is SVGAGI. The CDR3 sequence is 17 residues long. CDR3 sequence (DNA): TGTGCCAGCAGTCCGACAGGGCTGTTCGATAGCAATCAGCCCCAGCATTTT. This encodes CASSPTGLFDSNQPQHF.

This chain joins TRBV12-3 or TRBV12-4 and TRBJ1-5; 7 nucleotides line up with TRBD1. The CDR3 sequence is 15 residues long. J was trimmed by 3 bases and V by 4 bases; bases with no gene match: 6. CDR3 region: CASSSDRVINQPQHF. CDR3 nucleotides: TGTGCCAGCAGTTCCGACAGGGTCATCAATCAGCCCCAGCATTTT.

This clonotype occurred many times. CDR3 protein: CASSKGRSSNYGYTF. The CDR3 coding sequence is TGTGCCAGCAGTAAGGGACGGAGCTCTAACTATGGCTACACCTTC. This chain uses TRBV2 with TRBJ1-2, with a tentative D call TRBD1 (5 bases). The V and J ends lost 5 bases and 0 bases respectively, with 13 bases between them. The CDR3 covers 15 residues. CDR1 is SNHLY, CDR2 FYNNEI, per germline.

This clonotype occurred many times. V usage is TRBV5-1 and J usage is TRBJ2-7, with TRBD2 identical over 7 bases. This CDR3 is 15 amino acids long. CDR1 and CDR2 from the germline V gene are SGHRS and YFSETQ. The ends lost 0 bases at V and 2 bases at J; junction bases unmatched: 5. The CDR3 loop reads CASSLESSGTYEQYF. In DNA form, the CDR3 reads TGCGCCAGCAGCTTGGAATCTAGCGGAACCTACGAGCAGTACTTC. The full variable domain, in which reference TRBV5-1 and TRBJ2-7 provide the parts outside the CDR3, is KAGVTQTPRYLIKTRGQQVTLSCSPISGHRSVSWYQQTPGQGLQFLFEYFSETQRNKGNFPGRFSGRQFSNSRSEMNVSTLELGDSALYLCASSLESSGTYEQYFGPGTRLTVT.

V and J are TRBV29-1 and TRBJ1-5; D is unclear. The CDR3 is 13 amino acids. Trimming removed 4 bases at V and 1 base at J, with 8 bases between. CDR1 and CDR2 (germline): SQVTM, ANQGSEA. DNA for the CDR3: TGCAGCGTTGTATGGGGAAGCAATCAGCCCCAGCATTTT. Amino acids: CSVVWGSNQPQHF.

The count of this clonotype is one. One end of the junction varies from germline; a read error may be responsible. V gene TRBV6-1 combines with J gene TRBJ2-2, with D maybe TRBD2 (5 bases). Germline V gene sequence: CDR1 MNHNS, CDR2 SASEGT. CDR3 length: 15 residues. The CDR3 nucleotides read TGTGCCAGCAGTGAAATCCTAAAGAACACCGGGGAGCCGTTTTTT. Protein sequence: CASSEILKNTGEPFF.

This clonotype was counted ten times or more. The chain uses TRBV6-1 and TRBJ2-2; TRBD2 matches at 8 bases. The germline V gene has CDR1 MNHNS and CDR2 SASEGT. This CDR3 contains 15 residues. Trimming took 6 bases from V and 9 from J; bases not matched to a gene: 12. The CDR3 protein is CASSEPRGGIRELFF. The CDR3 DNA reads as TGTGCCAGCAGCGAACCTCGGGGGGGGATTCGGGAGCTGTTTTTT.